These 8 T cell receptor beta chains came from one sample sequenced in a study of T cell repertoires in cytomegalovirus infection. Their antigens are not known. In TCRdb, the reads were re-called with MiXCR into one record per CDR3 protein. The data hold around 900,000 distinct CDR3 sequences, with roughly 30% observed a single time. Sequenced here: cultured CD8+ T cells from PBMCs, sampled from culture after CMV antigen stimulation. The receptors were sampled from a human donor in good health (CMV status not recorded). Some clones in this sample may be carry-over from other donors' samples.

The V and J genes are TRBV4-3 and TRBJ1-2; D not resolved. The CDR3 spans 16 residues. The germline CDR1 and CDR2 sequences are LGHNA and YSLEER. Trimming removed 4 bases from V and 4 bases from J, with 19 bases in between. In nucleotides, the CDR3 is TGCGCCAGCAGCCCCTCGGGCGTAGGTCCCGCCTATGGCTACACCTTC. It specifies CASSPSGVGPAYGYTF.

This clonotype was observed a handful of times. A much larger clone lies a single base off, so this may be a read error. The chain combines TRBV2 with TRBJ1-1; D is perhaps TRBD1 (6 bases). The germline V and J ends were trimmed by 6 bases and 3 bases, with 8 bases remaining between them. The CDR3 totals 12 residues. Germline-derived CDR1 and CDR2 are SNHLY and FYNNEI. CDR3 bases: TGTGCCAGCAGGGACAGCTACACTGAAGCTTTCTTT. Its translation: CASRDSYTEAFF. The complete variable domain, with remaining parts taken from reference TRBV2 and TRBJ1-1, reads EPEVTQTPSHQVTQMGQEVILRCVPISNHLYFYWYRQILGQKVEFLVSFYNNEISEKSEIFDDQFSVERPDGSNFTLKIRSTKLEDSAMYFCASRDSYTEAFFGQGTRLTVV.

This clonotype was counted a few times. The chain has TRBV6-5 and TRBJ2-1; 11 bases line up with TRBD2. V dropped 6 bases and J dropped 3; count of bases not matched to a gene: 10. The CDR3 spans 17 residues. Germline CDR1 is MNHEY and CDR2 is SVGAGI. CDR3 protein: CASRILRLAGGYNEQFF. In DNA form, the CDR3 reads TGTGCCAGCAGGATCCTTCGGCTAGCGGGGGGCTACAATGAGCAGTTCTTC.

This chain uses TRBV2 with TRBJ1-2; D ambiguous. Germline values: CDR1 SNHLY, CDR2 FYNNEI. The CDR3 runs to 15 residues. The V end was cut by 0 bases, the J end by 4 bases, with 12 bases between. CDR3 region: CASSEAEVLGYGYTF. CDR3 DNA sequence: TGTGCCAGCAGTGAAGCCGAGGTTTTAGGCTATGGCTACACCTTC.

The sample holds a few counts of this clonotype. The genes are TRBV12-3 or TRBV12-4 and TRBJ2-6; D uncertain. V gave up 7 bases and J gave up 0 bases, with 22 bases separating them. CDR3 length equals 19 residues. CDR3: CASIPKSQTALSGANVLTF. The CDR3 DNA reads TGTGCCAGCATCCCTAAGTCCCAAACTGCTCTCTCTGGGGCCAACGTCCTGACTTTC.

V usage is TRBV6-1 and J usage is TRBJ2-3; 11 positions agree with TRBD2. V shed 4 bases, J shed 3 bases, and the junction held 6 bases outside the gene matches. This CDR3 is built from 16 residues. Germline V gene lookup returns CDR1 MNHNS and CDR2 SASEGT. As DNA, the CDR3 is TGTGCCAGCAGTGCCTCACTAGCGGGGGTGACAGATACGCAGTATTTT. Its protein is CASSASLAGVTDTQYF.

V usage is TRBV28 and J usage is TRBJ2-2, with 14 bases identical to TRBD2. Looked up from germline, CDR1 is MDHEN and CDR2 is SYDVKM. This CDR3 comprises 18 residues. The trim removed 7 bases at V and 1 base at J, leaving 8 bases unmatched. In DNA, the CDR3 is TGTGCCAGCACCACCTTAGGACTAGCGGGGGGGAACACCGGGGAGCTGTTTTTT. This translates into CASTTLGLAGGNTGELFF.

The count of this clonotype is one. The chain uses TRBV25-1 and TRBJ1-2; 11 bases match TRBD1. There are 16 residues in the CDR3. After removal of 0 bases from V and 6 bases from J, the junction contained 6 bases not matched to a gene. In germline, CDR1 is MGHDK, CDR2 SYGVNS. The CDR3 region is CASSEYFGQGAHGYTF. In DNA, the CDR3 is TGTGCCAGCAGTGAATATTTTGGACAGGGGGCCCATGGCTACACCTTC.